The 16 T cell receptor beta chains in this list originate from one sample, sequenced in a study of cytomegalovirus exposure and HLA in healthy donors. Amplification used 60 Vbeta primers and 13 Jbeta primers. The data were produced by immunoSEQ multiplex PCR, yet TCRdb's version contains in-frame clones alone and is incomplete. The sample records 170,000 or so clones, 80% being singletons. The specimen sequenced was PBMCs. These receptors all come from a boy between 10 and 17 years old in good health and CMV-seronegative.

The chain links TRBV30 to TRBJ1-2, with D possibly matching TRBD1 (6 bases). This CDR3 is 13 amino acids long. Trimming left V 5 bases short and J 4 bases short, with 14 bases between. CDR1 and CDR2 from the germline V gene are GTSNPN and SVGIG (reference sequence). This CDR3 reads CAWARGLGYGYTF. CDR3 nucleotide sequence: TGTGCCTGGGCCAGGGGTTTGGGCTATGGCTACACCTTC.

The CDR3 sequence: CASSSKGGGNEQYF. The DNA for the CDR3 is TGTGCCAGCAGCTCCAAGGGCGGGGGCAACGAGCAGTACTTC. The chain has TRBV7-3 and TRBJ2-7, with D tentatively TRBD2 (7 bases). CDR3 size: 14 residues. Germline loops: CDR1 SGHTA, CDR2 FQGTGA. The V gene lost 4 bases and the J gene lost 5 bases, with 15 bases spanning the gap.

The chain combines TRBV4-3 with TRBJ2-7; 7 bases line up with TRBD2. Germline trimming cut 0 bases from V and 4 bases from J; bases unmatched to any gene: 6. Germline CDR1 LGHNA, CDR2 YSLEER. The CDR3 extends over 15 amino acids. CDR3 in DNA: TGCGCCAGCAGCCAAGAACGAAGTAGCGGGTACGAGCAGTACTTC. Encoded protein: CASSQERSSGYEQYF.

The rearrangement uses TRBV7-9 and TRBJ1-5; 8 bases match TRBD1. The CDR3 spans 14 residues. Trimming cost V 4 bases and J 7 bases; bases outside gene matches: 6. Germline values: CDR1 SEHNR, CDR2 FQNEAQ (reference sequence). CDR3 loop: CASSSGTGWQPQHF. Here the CDR3 DNA reads TGTGCCAGCAGCTCGGGGACAGGCTGGCAGCCCCAGCATTTT.

The chain has TRBV14 and TRBJ2-1; possibly TRBD1 for D (6 bases). Trimming cost V 1 base and J 2 bases, with 12 bases left between them. The germline V gene encodes CDR1 SGHDN and CDR2 FVKESK. CDR3 length: 16 amino acids. DNA of the CDR3: TGTGCCAGCAGCCAAGTCTTACAGGGCCCCTACAATGAGCAGTTCTTC. Its protein is CASSQVLQGPYNEQFF.

CDR3 in amino acids: CASSIDLRQGAYEQYF. CDR3 bases: TGTGCCAGTAGTATAGATTTGAGACAGGGGGCATACGAGCAGTACTTC. The V call is TRBV19, the J call TRBJ2-7; TRBD1 agrees at 10 bases. Germline V gene sequence: CDR1 LNHDA, CDR2 SQIVND (reference sequence). The CDR3 runs to 16 residues. J gave up 4 bases and V 0 bases, and 6 bases lay outside the gene matches.

This rearrangement joins TRBV18 to TRBJ1-3, with 8 bases that match TRBD1. Germline V lookup: CDR1 KGHSH, CDR2 LQKENI. With 2 bases clipped from V and 0 bases from J, the junction kept 3 bases outside the gene matches. The CDR3 covers 16 residues. The CDR3 loop reads CASSPMDRVSGNTIYF. The CDR3 DNA follows: TGTGCCAGCTCACCAATGGACAGGGTCTCTGGAAACACCATATATTTT.

This clone was recorded only once. V and J are TRBV6-1 and TRBJ1-5, with D uncertain. Germline loops: CDR1 MNHNS, CDR2 SASEGT. Deletions cut 5 bases from V and 5 bases from J, with 13 bases between. The CDR3 length is 14 residues. The CDR3 loop reads CASSQKREYQPQHF. CDR3 bases: TGTGCCAGCAGTCAAAAGCGGGAGTATCAGCCCCAGCATTTT.

CDR3 nucleotides: TGTGCCAGCAGCTTAGTGGAGGGTCAGCGTAACACCTACACCTTC. It specifies CASSLVEGQRNTYTF. This chain connects TRBV7-6 to TRBJ1-2, with D uncertain. V gave up 1 base and J gave up 10 bases, with 19 bases separating them. The CDR3 is 15 amino acids. The germline V gene has CDR1 SGHVS and CDR2 FNYEAQ.

The V and J genes are TRBV6-5 and TRBJ1-5; 9 bases match TRBD1. The germline V gene encodes CDR1 MNHEY and CDR2 SVGAGI. Losses at the gene ends were 0 bases for V and 5 bases for J; bases not matched to a gene: 2. The CDR3 contains 15 residues. The CDR3 coding sequence is TGTGCCAGCAGTTACTCGACAGGGGGGGATCAGCCCCAGCATTTT. Amino acid sequence: CASSYSTGGDQPQHF.

The chain employs TRBV5-1 and TRBJ2-7, with 9 bases lining up with TRBD1. The CDR3 covers 15 residues. Germline V gives CDR1 SGHRS, CDR2 YFSETQ. Trimming removed 4 bases from V and 1 base from J; junction bases left unmatched: 6. Written as DNA, the CDR3 is TGCGCCAGCAGCGTGGGACAGGGTTGGTCCTACGAGCAGTACTTC. This translates into CASSVGQGWSYEQYF.

This chain links TRBV28 with TRBJ1-5; D is possibly TRBD1 (5 bases). The CDR3 length is 14 residues. The germline V gene has CDR1 MDHEN and CDR2 SYDVKM. Trimming took 5 bases from V and 10 from J, leaving 18 bases between them. This chain's CDR3 is CASSRSSGQGPQHF. CDR3 sequence (DNA): TGTGCCAGCAGTCGTTCCTCCGGGCAGGGACCCCAGCATTTT.

The chain uses TRBV11-3 and TRBJ2-1; D is possibly TRBD2 (7 bases). Germline V lookup: CDR1 SGHNT, CDR2 YENEEA. The CDR3 totals 14 residues. The V end lost 7 bases, the J end lost 0 bases, and 10 bases lay between the germline ends. The CDR3 here is CASKGGGSYNEQFF. The CDR3 region has the DNA TGTGCCAGCAAGGGAGGGGGCTCCTACAATGAGCAGTTCTTC.

The rearrangement joins TRBV6-1 to TRBJ1-1; 7 positions agree with TRBD1. V lost 3 bases and J lost 4; bases outside the gene matches: 11. The CDR3 is made up of 16 amino acids. The germline gives CDR1 MNHNS, CDR2 SASEGT. In DNA, the CDR3 is TGTGCCAGCAGTGACCCATTTCAGGGGGGAGGCACTGAAGCTTTCTTT. Its translation is CASSDPFQGGGTEAFF.

This chain joins TRBV5-1 and TRBJ2-1, with TRBD1 matching 7 bases. The CDR3 is 15 residues long. The J segment lost 4 bases and the V segment lost 1 base, leaving 5 bases of the junction unmatched. The germline gives CDR1 SGHRS, CDR2 YFSETQ. CDR3 region: CASSLSWTGYNEQFF. CDR3 DNA: TGCGCCAGCAGCTTGTCCTGGACAGGATACAATGAGCAGTTCTTC. Based on the CDR3 plus reference TRBV5-1 and TRBJ2-1, the full variable domain is KAGVTQTPRYLIKTRGQQVTLSCSPISGHRSVSWYQQTPGQGLQFLFEYFSETQRNKGNFPGRFSGRQFSNSRSEMNVSTLELGDSALYLCASSLSWTGYNEQFFGPGTRLTVL.

This clone has just a few counts. This rearrangement joins TRBV4-1 to TRBJ2-7; D perhaps matches TRBD1 (7 bases). This CDR3 has 15 residues. The V end was cut by 0 bases, the J end by 3 bases, with 12 bases between. Per germline, CDR1 MGHRA and CDR2 YSYEKL. The CDR3 coding sequence is TGCGCCAGCAGCCAAGAAGGGGGGACAGTCTACGAGCAGTACTTC. It is translated as CASSQEGGTVYEQYF.